The clone carrying this T cell receptor (beta chain) was seen a single time. These data belong to a study of cytomegalovirus exposure and HLA in healthy donors. Turning to the study itself: Early on, a data release was issued that held 80 million or so unique TCRs from HLA-typed donors.

Germline CDR1 and CDR2: SGHRS and YFSETQ. CDR3 size: 15 residues. Unmatched junction bases numbered 4, after V lost 0 bases and J lost 9 bases. Both 60 Vbeta primers and 13 Jbeta primers went into the PCR. Assay used: immunoSEQ multiplex PCR; TCRdb lists only in-frame clones, some missing. The table shows around 140,000 clones, with over 75% occurring only once. The specimen was PBMCs. The V call is TRBV5-1, the J call TRBJ1-6; TRBD1 aligns across 9 bases. The source is a man over 45 in good health and CMV-seronegative. Here the CDR3 DNA reads TGCGCCAGCAGCTTGGAGGACAGGGGTGGTTCACCCCTCCACTTT. It codes for CASSLEDRGGSPLHF.